This T cell receptor (beta chain) came from a study of control samples from healthy donors and cancer patients. CDR3 length: 15 residues. Germline V gene data show CDR1 as MDHEN and CDR2 as SYDVKM. V was cut by 7 bases and J by 7 bases, with 22 bases left in between. The data were produced by immunoSEQ multiplex PCR, yet TCRdb's version contains in-frame clones alone and is incomplete. The table records under 200,000 clones, 92% of them present only once. The J gene is TRBJ1-2, the V gene TRBV28, with a possible D match to TRBD1 (5 bases). Specimen: blood. The sequence was collected from a woman aged 30 to 39 in good health. In DNA, the CDR3 is TGTGCCAGCACGGGGGGGGGAGGCGGAGGGCGTGGCTACACCTTC. It yields the protein CASTGGGGGGRGYTF.